Given below is one T cell receptor beta chain in context. Its target is not known. In the original analysis: Productive clonotypes were detectable down to 2.59 x 10-5 frequency. Only in-frame clones appear in the TCRdb table, and some are missing; sequencing was by immunoSEQ multiplex PCR. From that table come the V and J calls and clone size; the DNA was used to work out D and trimming. The profile covers nearly 35,000 clones, with approximately 90% appearing a single time and 3% to 4% taken by the ten largest. Germline-derived CDR1 and CDR2 are MNHEY and SVGAGI. Losses at the gene ends were 6 bases for V and 3 bases for J; bases not matched to a gene: 4. The CDR3 sequence is 14 residues long. Controls came from buffy coats of healthy blood donors. This entry belongs to a study of STAT5B mutations in CD4+ large granular lymphocyte leukemia. Broader study findings: CD4-sorted patient repertoires seemed more clonal than healthy CD4+ repertoires.

The genes are TRBV6-5 and TRBJ1-4, with 7 nucleotides matching TRBD1. The specimen was CD4+ T cells from blood buffy coats. The TCR sequence derives from a human donor in good health. In DNA, the CDR3 is TGTGCCAGCAGATCCGGGACAGCTAATGAAAAACTGTTTTTT. Translation: CASRSGTANEKLFF.